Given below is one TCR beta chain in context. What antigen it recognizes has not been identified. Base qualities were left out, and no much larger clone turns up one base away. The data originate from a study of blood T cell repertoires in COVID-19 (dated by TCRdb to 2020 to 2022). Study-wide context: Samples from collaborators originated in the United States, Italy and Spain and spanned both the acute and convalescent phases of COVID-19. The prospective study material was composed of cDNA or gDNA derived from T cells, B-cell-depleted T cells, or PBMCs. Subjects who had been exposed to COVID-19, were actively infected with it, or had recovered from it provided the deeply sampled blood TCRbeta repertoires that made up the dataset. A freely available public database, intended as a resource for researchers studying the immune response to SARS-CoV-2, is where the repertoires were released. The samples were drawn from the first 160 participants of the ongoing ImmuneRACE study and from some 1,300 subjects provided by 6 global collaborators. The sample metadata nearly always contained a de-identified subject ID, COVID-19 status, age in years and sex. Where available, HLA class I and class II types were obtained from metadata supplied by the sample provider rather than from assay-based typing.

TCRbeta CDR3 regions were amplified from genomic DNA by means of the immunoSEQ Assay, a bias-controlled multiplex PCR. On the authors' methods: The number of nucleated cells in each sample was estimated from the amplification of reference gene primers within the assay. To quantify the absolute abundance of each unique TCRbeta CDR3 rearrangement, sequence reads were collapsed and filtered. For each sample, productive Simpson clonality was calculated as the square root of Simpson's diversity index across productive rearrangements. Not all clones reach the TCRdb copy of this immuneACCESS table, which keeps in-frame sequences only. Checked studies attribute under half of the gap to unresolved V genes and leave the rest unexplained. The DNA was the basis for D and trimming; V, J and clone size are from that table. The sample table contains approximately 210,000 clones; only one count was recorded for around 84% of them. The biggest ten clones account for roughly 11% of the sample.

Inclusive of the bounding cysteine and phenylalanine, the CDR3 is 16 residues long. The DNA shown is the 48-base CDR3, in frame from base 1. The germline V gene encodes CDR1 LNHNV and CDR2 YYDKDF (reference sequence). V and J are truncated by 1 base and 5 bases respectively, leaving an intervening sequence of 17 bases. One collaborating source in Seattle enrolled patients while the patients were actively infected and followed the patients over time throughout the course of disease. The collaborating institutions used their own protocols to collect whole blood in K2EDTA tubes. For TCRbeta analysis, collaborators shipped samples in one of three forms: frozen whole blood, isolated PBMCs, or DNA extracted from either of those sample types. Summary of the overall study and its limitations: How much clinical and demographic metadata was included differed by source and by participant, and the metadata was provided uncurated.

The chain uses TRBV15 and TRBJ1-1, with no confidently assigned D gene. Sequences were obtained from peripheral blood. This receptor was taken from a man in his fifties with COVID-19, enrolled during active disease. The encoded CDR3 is CATSRGEEVLGTEAFF. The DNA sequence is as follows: TGTGCCACCAGCAGAGGGGAGGAGGTTTTGGGTACTGAAGCTTTCTTT.